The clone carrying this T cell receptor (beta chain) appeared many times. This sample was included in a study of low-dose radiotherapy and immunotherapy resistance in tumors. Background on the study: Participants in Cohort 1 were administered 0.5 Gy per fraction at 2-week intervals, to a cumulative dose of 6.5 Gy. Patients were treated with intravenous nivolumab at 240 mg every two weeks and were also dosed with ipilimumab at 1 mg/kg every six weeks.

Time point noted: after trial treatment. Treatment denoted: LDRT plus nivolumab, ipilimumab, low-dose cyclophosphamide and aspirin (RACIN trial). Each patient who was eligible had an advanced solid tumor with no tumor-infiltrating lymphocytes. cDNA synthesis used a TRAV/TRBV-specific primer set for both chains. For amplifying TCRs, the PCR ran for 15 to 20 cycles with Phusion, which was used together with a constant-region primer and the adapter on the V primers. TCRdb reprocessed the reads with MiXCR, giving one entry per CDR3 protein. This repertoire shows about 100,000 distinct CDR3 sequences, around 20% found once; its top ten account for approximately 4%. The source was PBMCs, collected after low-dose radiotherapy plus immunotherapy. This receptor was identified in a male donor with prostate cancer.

The CDR3 loop reads CAWSPGTGGSNIQYF. DNA of the CDR3: TGTGCCTGGAGCCCCGGGACAGGGGGTTCAAACATTCAGTACTTC. The J gene is TRBJ2-4, the V gene TRBV30, with 11 bases matching TRBD1. After removal of 3 bases from V and 6 bases from J, the junction contained 7 bases not matched to a gene. CDR3 size: 15 residues. Germline V gene data show CDR1 as GTSNPN and CDR2 as SVGIG (reference sequence).